The rows below give T cell receptor beta chains drawn from one sample of a study of OX40 agonist ivuxolimab in advanced cancers. TCRdb keeps only in-frame clones here, not all; method: immunoSEQ multiplex PCR. There are about 49,000 clones in the sample; roughly three quarters occur only once, and 2% to 2.5% lies in the top ten. Material: CD4+ or CD8+ T cells sorted from blood, obtained in a trial of the OX40 agonist ivuxolimab. These receptor sequences come from an adult with an advanced solid tumor such as melanoma, head and neck, liver or kidney cancer. Each CDR3 is given without its conserved first and last residue.

v_gene	j_gene	CDR3aa
TRBV30	TRBJ1-2	AWSVIGQGLGGHT
TRBV7-2	TRBJ1-6	ASSLARNDNSPLH
TRBV9	TRBJ2-7	ASSDRRYPYEQY
TRBV7-2	TRBJ2-1	ATGANSYNEQF
TRBV2	TRBJ1-5	ASSPNGGQINQPQH
TRBV30	TRBJ1-2	AWSVAAEEGYT
TRBV7-9	TRBJ2-7	ASSGLSGDRASYEQY
TRBV6-1	TRBJ1-4	ASSGTRGNEKLF
TRBV7-9	TRBJ1-1	ASSPQGALRNTEAF
TRBV2	TRBJ1-4	ASIGDPGAKLF
TRBV28	.	ASSPASGSSYEQY
TRBV29-1	TRBJ2-5	SVAGEGKTQY
TRBV7-8	TRBJ1-4	ASSLDLGEKLF
TRBV19	TRBJ2-3	ASSIDLRGYNTDTQY
TRBV23-1	TRBJ1-2	ASSPAGPAYGYT
TRBV9	TRBJ2-3	ASSVASGTDTQY
TRBV27	TRBJ2-7	ASSGAPYEQY
TRBV7-2	TRBJ2-5	ASSPDYQETQY
TRBV28	TRBJ2-7	ASSLAVPEGPHSYEQY
TRBV27	TRBJ1-2	ASSTRTGGYT
TRBV28	TRBJ2-1	ASSLQWEQF
TRBV5-1	TRBJ2-3	ASGQGPLFTDTQY
TRBV13	TRBJ1-1	ASSLPRARNTEAF
TRBV19	TRBJ1-2	ASSLTGDYGYT
TRBV2	TRBJ1-5	ASRAGQGEGNQPQH
TRBV18	TRBJ2-7	ASSPPGQGSYEQY
TRBV20-1	TRBJ2-3	SVQRTDTQY
TRBV10-2	TRBJ1-1	ASSAGTTEAF
TRBV21-1	TRBJ2-5	ASSKGPGGLAGSLGLETQY
TRBV6-1	TRBJ1-3	ASMGGSTGNTIY
TRBV6-6	TRBJ1-1	ASSYSKGNTEAF
TRBV7-2	TRBJ2-7	ASSLVANGQLQY
TRBV5-1	TRBJ2-5	ASSFAGQETQY
TRBV5-1	TRBJ2-1	ASSLEGFYNEQF
TRBV28	TRBJ1-1	ASSQAWRGAF
TRBV27	TRBJ2-1	ASSGTSRYNEQF
TRBV10-1	TRBJ2-3	ASSDLSFNTQY
TRBV28	TRBJ2-7	ASARGGYTDEQY
TRBV5-1	TRBJ2-7	ASSLTGREDEQY
TRBV18	TRBJ2-7	ASSPIQGHEQY
TRBV5-6	TRBJ2-5	ATAVLGGGGGSQETQY
TRBV6-5	TRBJ2-7	ASTGQGSEQY
TRBV19	TRBJ1-2	ASSTTPKGLGYT
TRBV28	TRBJ1-3	ASSQTGLFGNTIY
TRBV29-1	TRBJ2-7	SVEGQRDEQY
TRBV28	TRBJ1-5	ASRRPNQPQH
TRBV6-4	TRBJ1-1	ASSDEGGTEAF
TRBV4-1	TRBJ2-2	ASSARTVDRTRELF
TRBV28	TRBJ1-6	ATLDRGSVGFGNSPLH
TRBV30	TRBJ2-2	AWKFGANTGELF